Included here is one T cell receptor beta chain sequence, with context. Its antigen remains unknown. Measured with immunoSEQ multiplex PCR; TCRdb has only the in-frame clones, and not every one. The sample records approximately 26,000 clones, about 91% being singletons. The CDR3 is made up of 11 amino acids. Germline V gene data show CDR1 as KGHSH and CDR2 as LQKENI. V was cut by 2 bases and J by 10 bases, with 8 bases left in between. This entry is derived from a study of T cells in localized non-small cell lung cancer. Overall study findings and caveats: The study found T cell clonality highest in uninvolved adjacent lung, above tumor. Only one tumor region was sequenced, so heterogeneity remains possible.

The specimen was peripheral blood, collected before any cancer treatment. This clonotype originated in a female donor of 60 years or more with stage II squamous cell lung carcinoma. The J gene is TRBJ1-1, the V gene TRBV18; D not certain. The CDR3 protein is CASSPDRGAFF. CDR3 nucleotides: TGTGCCAGCTCACCAGACCGGGGAGCTTTCTTT.